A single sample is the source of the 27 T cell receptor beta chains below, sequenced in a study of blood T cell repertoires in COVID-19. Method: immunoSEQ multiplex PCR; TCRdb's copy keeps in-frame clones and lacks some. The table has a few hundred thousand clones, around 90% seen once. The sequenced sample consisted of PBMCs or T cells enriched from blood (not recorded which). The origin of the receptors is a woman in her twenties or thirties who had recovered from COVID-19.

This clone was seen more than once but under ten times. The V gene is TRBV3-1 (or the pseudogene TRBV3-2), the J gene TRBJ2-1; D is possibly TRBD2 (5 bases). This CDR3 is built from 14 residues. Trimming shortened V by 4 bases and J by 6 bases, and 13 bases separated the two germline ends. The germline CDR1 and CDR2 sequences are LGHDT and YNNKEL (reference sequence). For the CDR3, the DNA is TGTGCCAGCAGCCCGACATCCCGGGGCAATGAGCAGTTCTTC. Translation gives CASSPTSRGNEQFF.

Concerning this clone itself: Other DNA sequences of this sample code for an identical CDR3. The CDR3 reads CASSLAAGGSYEQYF. The CDR3, as DNA: TGTGCCAGCAGCTTAGCGGCGGGAGGCTCCTACGAGCAGTACTTC. The chain combines TRBV7-6 with TRBJ2-7; TRBD2 aligns across 8 bases. Germline V CDR1 and CDR2: SGHVS, FNYEAQ. The CDR3 sequence is 15 residues long. V lost 0 bases to trimming and J lost 0 bases; unmatched junction nucleotides: 1. Full variable domain (remainder filled in from reference TRBV7-6 and TRBJ2-7): GAGVSQSPRYKVTKRGQDVALRCDPISGHVSLYWYRQALGQGPEFLTYFNYEAQQDKSGLPNDRFSAERPEGSISTLTIQRTEQRDSAMYRCASSLAAGGSYEQYFGPGTRLTVT.

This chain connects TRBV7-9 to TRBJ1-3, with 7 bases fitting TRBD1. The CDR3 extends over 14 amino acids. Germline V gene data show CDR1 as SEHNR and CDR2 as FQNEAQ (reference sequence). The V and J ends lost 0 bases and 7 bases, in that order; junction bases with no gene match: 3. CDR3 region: CASSLARDSNTIYF. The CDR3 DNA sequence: TGTGCCAGCAGCTTAGCCCGGGACAGCAACACCATATATTTT.

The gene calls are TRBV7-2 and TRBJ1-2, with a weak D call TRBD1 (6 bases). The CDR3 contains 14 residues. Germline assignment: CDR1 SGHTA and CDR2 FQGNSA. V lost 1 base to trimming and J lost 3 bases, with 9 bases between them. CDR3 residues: CASSLGTVDYGYTF. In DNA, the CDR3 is TGTGCCAGCAGCTTAGGGACAGTGGACTATGGCTACACCTTC.

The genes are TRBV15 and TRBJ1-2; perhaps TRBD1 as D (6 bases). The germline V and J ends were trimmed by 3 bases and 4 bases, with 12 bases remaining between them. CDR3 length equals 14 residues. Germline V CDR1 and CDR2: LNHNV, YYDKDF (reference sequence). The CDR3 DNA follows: TGTGCCACCAGCAGGAAACAGGGCGGCTATGGCTACACCTTC. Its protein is CATSRKQGGYGYTF.

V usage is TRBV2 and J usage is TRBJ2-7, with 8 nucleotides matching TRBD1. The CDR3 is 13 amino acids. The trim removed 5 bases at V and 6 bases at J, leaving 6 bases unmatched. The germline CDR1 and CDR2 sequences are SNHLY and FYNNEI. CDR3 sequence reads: CASSWTGRIEQYF. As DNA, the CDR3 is TGTGCCAGCAGTTGGACAGGGAGGATCGAGCAGTACTTC.

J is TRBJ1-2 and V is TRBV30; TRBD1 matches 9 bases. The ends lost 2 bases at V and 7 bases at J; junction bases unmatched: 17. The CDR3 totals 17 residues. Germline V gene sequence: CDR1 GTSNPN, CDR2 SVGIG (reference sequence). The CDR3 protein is CAWSILTLRDRVIGYTF. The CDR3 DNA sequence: TGTGCCTGGAGTATCCTCACCTTACGGGACAGGGTTATTGGCTACACCTTC.

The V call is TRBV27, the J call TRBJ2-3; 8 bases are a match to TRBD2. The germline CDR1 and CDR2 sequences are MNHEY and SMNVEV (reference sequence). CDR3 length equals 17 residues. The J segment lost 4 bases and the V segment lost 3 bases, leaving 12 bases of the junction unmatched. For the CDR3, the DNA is TGTGCCAGCAGTTTTGTTGCGGGAGGCCTTACTTCAGATACGCAGTATTTT. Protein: CASSFVAGGLTSDTQYF.

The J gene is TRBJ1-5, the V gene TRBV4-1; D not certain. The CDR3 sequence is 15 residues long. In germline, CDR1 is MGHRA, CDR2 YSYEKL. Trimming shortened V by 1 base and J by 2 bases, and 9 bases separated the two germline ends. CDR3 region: CASSQAYSGNQPQHF. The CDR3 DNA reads TGCGCCAGCAGCCAAGCCTACTCGGGCAATCAGCCCCAGCATTTT.

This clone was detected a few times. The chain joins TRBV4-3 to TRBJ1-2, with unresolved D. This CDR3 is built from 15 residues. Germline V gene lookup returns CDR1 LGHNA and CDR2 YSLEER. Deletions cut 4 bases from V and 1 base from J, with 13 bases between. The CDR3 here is CASSPAWAVNYGYTF. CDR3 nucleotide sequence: TGCGCCAGCAGCCCAGCTTGGGCAGTTAACTATGGCTACACCTTC.

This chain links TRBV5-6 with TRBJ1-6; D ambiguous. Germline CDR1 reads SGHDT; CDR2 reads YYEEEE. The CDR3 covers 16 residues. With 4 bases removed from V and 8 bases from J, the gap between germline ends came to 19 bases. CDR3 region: CASSRTRLHQYSPLHF. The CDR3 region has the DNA TGTGCCAGCAGCCGAACGCGGCTACATCAGTATTCACCCCTCCACTTT.

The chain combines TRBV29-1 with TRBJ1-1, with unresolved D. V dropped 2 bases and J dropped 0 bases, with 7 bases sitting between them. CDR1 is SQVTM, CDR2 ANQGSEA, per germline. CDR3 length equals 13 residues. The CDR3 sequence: CSVEQQLNTEAFF. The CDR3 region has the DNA TGCAGCGTTGAACAACAGTTGAACACTGAAGCTTTCTTT.

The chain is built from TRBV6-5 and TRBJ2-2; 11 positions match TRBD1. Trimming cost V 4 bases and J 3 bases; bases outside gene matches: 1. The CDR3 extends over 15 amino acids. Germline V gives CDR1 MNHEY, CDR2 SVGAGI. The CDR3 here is CASSWTGGDTGELFF. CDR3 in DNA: TGTGCCAGCAGTTGGACAGGGGGCGACACCGGGGAGCTGTTTTTT.

Here the CDR3 DNA reads TGTGCCAGCAGCAAATGTTCATCCACCTACGAGCAGTACTTC. This translates into CASSKCSSTYEQYF. The gene calls are TRBV21-1 and TRBJ2-7; whether TRBD1, the table's D call, matches the DNA was not checked. TRBV21-1 is a pseudogene segment. CDR3 size: 14 residues.

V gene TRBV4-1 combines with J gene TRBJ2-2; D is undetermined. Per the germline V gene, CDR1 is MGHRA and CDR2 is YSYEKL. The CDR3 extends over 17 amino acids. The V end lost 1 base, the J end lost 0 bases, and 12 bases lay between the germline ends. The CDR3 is CASSQGVFGANTGELFF. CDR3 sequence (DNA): TGCGCCAGCAGCCAAGGGGTTTTTGGAGCGAACACCGGGGAGCTGTTTTTT.

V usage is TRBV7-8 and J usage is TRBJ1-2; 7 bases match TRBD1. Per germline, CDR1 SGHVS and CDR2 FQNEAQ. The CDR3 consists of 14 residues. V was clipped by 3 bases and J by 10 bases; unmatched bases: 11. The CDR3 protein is CASSFTGQAFFYTF. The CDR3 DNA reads TGTGCCAGCAGCTTCACAGGACAGGCCTTCTTCTACACCTTC.

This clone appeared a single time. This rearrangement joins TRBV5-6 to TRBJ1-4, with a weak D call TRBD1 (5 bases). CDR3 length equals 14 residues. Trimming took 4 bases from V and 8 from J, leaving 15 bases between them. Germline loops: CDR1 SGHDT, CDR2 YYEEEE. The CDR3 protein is CASSRPGLGEKLFF. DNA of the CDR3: TGTGCCAGCAGCCGTCCGGGACTGGGAGAAAAACTGTTTTTT.

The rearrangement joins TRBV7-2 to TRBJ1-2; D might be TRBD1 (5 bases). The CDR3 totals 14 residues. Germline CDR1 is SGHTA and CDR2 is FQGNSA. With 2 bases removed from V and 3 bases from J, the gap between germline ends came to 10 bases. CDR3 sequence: CASSLNPGDYGYTF. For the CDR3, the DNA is TGTGCCAGCAGCTTAAACCCGGGGGACTATGGCTACACCTTC.

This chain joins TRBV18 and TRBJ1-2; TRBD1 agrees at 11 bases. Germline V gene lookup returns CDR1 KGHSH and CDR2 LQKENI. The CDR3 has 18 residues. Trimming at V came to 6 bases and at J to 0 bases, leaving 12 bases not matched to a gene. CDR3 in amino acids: CASSLFGQGAAANYGYTF. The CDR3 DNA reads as TGTGCCAGCTCTCTGTTTGGACAGGGGGCTGCCGCTAACTATGGCTACACCTTC.

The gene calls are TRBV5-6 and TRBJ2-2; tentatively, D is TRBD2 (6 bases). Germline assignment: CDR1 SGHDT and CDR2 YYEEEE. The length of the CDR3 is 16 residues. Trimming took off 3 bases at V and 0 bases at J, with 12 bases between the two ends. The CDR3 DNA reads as TGTGCCAGCAGCTGGATGGAGGGCACGAACACCGGGGAGCTGTTTTTT. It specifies CASSWMEGTNTGELFF.

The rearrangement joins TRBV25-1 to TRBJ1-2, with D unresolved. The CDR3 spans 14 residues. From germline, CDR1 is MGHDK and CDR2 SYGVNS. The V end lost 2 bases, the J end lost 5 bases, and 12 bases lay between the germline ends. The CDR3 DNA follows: TGTGCCAGCAGTGAAAGCCATCTAAGATATGGCTACACCTTC. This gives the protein CASSESHLRYGYTF.

Written as DNA, the CDR3 is TGTGCCATCAGACAGAGCTATGGCTACACCTTC. Its translation is CAIRQSYGYTF. The chain employs TRBV10-3 and TRBJ1-2; D call uncertain. Trimming stripped 6 bases from V and 4 bases from J, with 6 bases between. Germline CDR1 and CDR2: ENHRY and SYGVKD. This CDR3 contains 11 residues.

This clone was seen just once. The CDR3 protein is CASSPLGDRYGYTF. CDR3 bases: TGTGCCAGCAGCCCCCTGGGGGACAGGTATGGCTACACCTTC. This sequence joins TRBV7-9 and TRBJ1-2; 8 nucleotides match TRBD1. Per the germline V gene, CDR1 is SEHNR and CDR2 is FQNEAQ (reference sequence). There are 14 residues in the CDR3. The junction had 7 bases not matched to a gene; V was cut back by 5 bases and J by 5 bases.

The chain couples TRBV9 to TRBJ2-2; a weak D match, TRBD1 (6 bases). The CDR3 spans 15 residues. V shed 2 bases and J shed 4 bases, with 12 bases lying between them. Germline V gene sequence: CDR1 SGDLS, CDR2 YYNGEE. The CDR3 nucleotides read TGTGCCAGCAGCGTGGGGGCGGTCATCACCGGGGAGCTGTTTTTT. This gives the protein CASSVGAVITGELFF.

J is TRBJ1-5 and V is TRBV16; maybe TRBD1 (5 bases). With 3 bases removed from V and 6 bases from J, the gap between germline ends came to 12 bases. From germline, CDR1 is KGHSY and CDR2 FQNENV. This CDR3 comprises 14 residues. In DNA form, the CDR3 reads TGTGCCAGCAGCCATCCCCGGGGGGGTCAGCCCCAGCATTTT. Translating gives CASSHPRGGQPQHF. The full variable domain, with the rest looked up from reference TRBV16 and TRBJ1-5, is GEEVAQTPKHLVRGEGQKAKLYCAPIKGHSYVFWYQQVLKNEFKFLISFQNENVFDETGMPKERFSAKCLPNSPCSLEIQATKLEDSAVYFCASSHPRGGQPQHFGDGTRLSIL.

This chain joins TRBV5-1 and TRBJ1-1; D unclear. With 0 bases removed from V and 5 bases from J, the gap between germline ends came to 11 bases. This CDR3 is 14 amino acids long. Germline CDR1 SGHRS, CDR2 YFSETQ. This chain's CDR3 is CASSLAARVTEAFF. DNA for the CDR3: TGCGCCAGCAGCTTGGCAGCGCGGGTTACTGAAGCTTTCTTT.

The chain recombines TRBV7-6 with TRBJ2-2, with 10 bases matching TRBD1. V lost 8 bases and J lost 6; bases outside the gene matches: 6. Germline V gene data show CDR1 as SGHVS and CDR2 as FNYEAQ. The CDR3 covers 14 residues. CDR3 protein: CASGTGVIAGELFF. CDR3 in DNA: TGTGCCAGCGGGACAGGGGTAATAGCCGGGGAGCTGTTTTTT.